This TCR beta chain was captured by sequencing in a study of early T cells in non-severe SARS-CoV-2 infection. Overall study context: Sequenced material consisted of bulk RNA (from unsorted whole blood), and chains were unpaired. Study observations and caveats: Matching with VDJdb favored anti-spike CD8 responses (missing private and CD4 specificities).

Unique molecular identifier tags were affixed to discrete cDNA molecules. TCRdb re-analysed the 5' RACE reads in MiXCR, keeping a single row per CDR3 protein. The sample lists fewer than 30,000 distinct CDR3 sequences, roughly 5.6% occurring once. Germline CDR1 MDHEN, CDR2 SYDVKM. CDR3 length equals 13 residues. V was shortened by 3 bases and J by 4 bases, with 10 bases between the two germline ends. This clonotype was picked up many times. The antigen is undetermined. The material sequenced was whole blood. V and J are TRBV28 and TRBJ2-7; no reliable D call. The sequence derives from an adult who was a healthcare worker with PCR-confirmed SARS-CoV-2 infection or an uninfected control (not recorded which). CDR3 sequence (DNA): TGTGCCAGCAGTTTCGGTGTCTTTTACGAGCAGTACTTC. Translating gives CASSFGVFYEQYF.